These 7 T cell receptor beta chains came from one sample sequenced in a study of beta chain features in type 1 diabetes. What was sequenced were expressed TCRB transcripts, since all of the isolated RNA had been reverse transcribed. Clones were sequenced by immunoSEQ multiplex PCR, and TCRdb holds only the in-frame ones, with some missing. The repertoire includes around 340,000 clones, around 20% of them detected once, and approximately 0.046% sits in the top ten. Material: naive CD4+ T cells from blood. These receptors all stem from a woman aged 18-30 years in good health.

This clone came up a few times. The chain has TRBV11-2 and TRBJ2-3, with 7 nucleotides matching TRBD1. This CDR3 has 15 residues. Germline V CDR1 and CDR2: SGHAT, FQNNGV. V lost 6 bases, J lost 6 bases, and 12 bases stayed unmatched. The DNA for the CDR3 is TGTGCCAGCAGTATGGGACAGCCCCTCCGGGATACGCAGTATTTT. Translation gives CASSMGQPLRDTQYF.

This chain connects TRBV5-1 to TRBJ2-2, with TRBD2 matching 10 bases. With V trimmed by 5 bases and J by 3 bases, 4 bases remained unmatched. Germline lookup yields CDR1 SGHRS and CDR2 YFSETQ. The CDR3 loop spans 15 amino acids. The CDR3 DNA sequence: TGCGCCAGCAGATCTGGGACTAGCGACACCGGGGAGCTGTTTTTT. This gives the protein CASRSGTSDTGELFF.

The chain couples TRBV27 to TRBJ1-1; D unresolved. This CDR3 comprises 17 residues. Germline V gives CDR1 MNHEY, CDR2 SMNVEV (reference sequence). V was clipped by 3 bases and J by 0 bases, with 17 bases between them. This CDR3 is CASSLRMTDPVNTEAFF. In nucleotides, the CDR3 is TGTGCCAGCAGTTTGAGGATGACGGATCCTGTGAACACTGAAGCTTTCTTT.

The V and J genes are TRBV19 and TRBJ2-7; 14 bases align to TRBD2. Germline CDR1 and CDR2: LNHDA and SQIVND (reference sequence). The length of the CDR3 is 13 residues. J was trimmed by 5 bases and V by 9 bases; bases with no gene match: 3. Here the CDR3 reads CASGTSGSHEQYF. CDR3 nucleotides: TGTGCCAGCGGGACTAGCGGGAGCCACGAGCAGTACTTC.

The sample holds a few counts of this clone. V and J are TRBV7-9 and TRBJ2-7; D is undetermined. CDR1 SEHNR and CDR2 FQNEAQ come from the germline V gene (reference sequence). The CDR3 consists of 13 residues. V lost 0 bases, J lost 9 bases, and 12 bases lay in between. The CDR3 nucleotides are TGTGCCAGCAGCTTAGCCCCACGAGGCGGGCAGTACTTC. Its protein product is CASSLAPRGGQYF.

This clone was counted a few times. V and J are TRBV5-4 and TRBJ2-3, with D maybe TRBD1 (5 bases). This CDR3 is 13 amino acids long. The germline V and J ends were trimmed by 5 bases and 3 bases, with 10 bases remaining between them. Per germline, CDR1 SGHNT and CDR2 YYREEE (reference sequence). CDR3 sequence (DNA): TGTGCCAGCAGGGCAGGGTTTACAGATACGCAGTATTTT. Translating it yields CASRAGFTDTQYF. The full variable domain, rest sourced from reference TRBV5-4 and TRBJ2-3, is ETGVTQSPTHLIKTRGQQVTLRCSSQSGHNTVSWYQQALGQGPQFIFQYYREEENGRGNFPPRFSGLQFPNYSSELNVNALELDDSALYLCASRAGFTDTQYFGPGTRLTVL.

The chain couples TRBV19 to TRBJ1-1; tentatively, D is TRBD1 (5 bases). Germline CDR1 LNHDA, CDR2 SQIVND (reference sequence). CDR3 length: 15 residues. With 7 bases removed from V and 0 bases from J, the gap between germline ends came to 15 bases. In nucleotides, the CDR3 is TGTGCCAGTACGGGCTCAGGGCCCATGAACACTGAAGCTTTCTTT. This encodes CASTGSGPMNTEAFF.